This passage covers 21 T cell receptor beta chains from one sample sequenced in a study of beta chain features in type 1 diabetes. The sequenced template was cDNA made from the entire isolated RNA. TCRdb's table, derived via immunoSEQ multiplex PCR, lists solely in-frame clones and lacks some. The sample lists 350,000 or so clones; 20% were seen once. The sample consisted of naive CD4+ T cells from blood. Every receptor here comes from a woman younger than 35 in good health.

This clone occurred a few times. The chain combines TRBV7-9 with TRBJ2-7, with 7 bases lining up with TRBD1. Per germline, CDR1 SEHNR and CDR2 FQNEAQ (reference sequence). This CDR3 has 12 amino acids. V was clipped by 5 bases and J by 7 bases; unmatched bases: 5. CDR3 sequence: CASSGDSLEQYF. The CDR3 region has the DNA TGTGCCAGCAGCGGGGACAGCTTAGAGCAGTACTTC.

A few counts support this clone. The chain combines TRBV29-1 with TRBJ1-1; 8 nucleotides line up with TRBD1. The CDR3 runs to 12 residues. The V gene end was trimmed by 5 bases and the J gene end by 5 bases; junction bases not matched to a gene: 4. Germline V gene lookup returns CDR1 SQVTM and CDR2 ANQGSEA. The CDR3 bases are TGCAGCGTTCCAGGGGGCGCAACTGAAGCTTTCTTT. Translation gives CSVPGGATEAFF.

The V gene is TRBV11-2, the J gene TRBJ2-1, with 7 bases that match TRBD1. J gave up 6 bases and V 3 bases, and 11 bases lay outside the gene matches. CDR3 length: 16 amino acids. Germline lookup yields CDR1 SGHAT and CDR2 FQNNGV. CDR3: CASSFTGVLRRNEQFF. The CDR3 DNA reads TGTGCCAGCAGCTTCACAGGGGTGCTTCGGCGCAATGAGCAGTTCTTC. Full variable domain (outside the CDR3, taken from reference TRBV11-2 and TRBJ2-1): EAGVAQSPRYKIIEKRQSVAFWCNPISGHATLYWYQQILGQGPKLLIQFQNNGVVDDSQLPKDRFSAERLKGVDSTLKIQPAKLEDSAVYLCASSFTGVLRRNEQFFGPGTRLTVL.

This clone was observed a handful of times. J is TRBJ2-3 and V is TRBV19; D gene unclear. This CDR3 is 13 amino acids long. The germline CDR1 and CDR2 sequences are LNHDA and SQIVND (reference sequence). V dropped 5 bases and J dropped 4 bases, with 10 bases sitting between them. The CDR3 DNA follows: TGTGCCAGTAGTCTCCCACCGGCAGATACGCAGTATTTT. It codes for CASSLPPADTQYF.

This sequence joins TRBV30 and TRBJ2-3, with D perhaps matching TRBD1 (6 bases). Germline lookup yields CDR1 GTSNPN and CDR2 SVGIG (reference sequence). This CDR3 has 14 amino acids. With 3 bases removed from V and 0 bases from J, the gap between germline ends came to 10 bases. The chain's CDR3 is CAWRETGSTDTQYF. CDR3 nucleotides: TGTGCCTGGAGGGAGACAGGCAGCACAGATACGCAGTATTTT.

This clone was seen a few times. The chain links TRBV5-1 to TRBJ2-3; 8 positions agree with TRBD2. CDR1 and CDR2 (germline): SGHRS, YFSETQ. The CDR3 loop spans 15 amino acids. Trimming at V came to 2 bases and at J to 0 bases, leaving 2 bases not matched to a gene. This CDR3 reads CASSLAGESTDTQYF. CDR3 nucleotide sequence: TGCGCCAGCAGCTTAGCGGGGGAGAGCACAGATACGCAGTATTTT.

The chain recombines TRBV4-2 with TRBJ2-5, with D possibly being TRBD2 (6 bases). Germline values: CDR1 LGHNA, CDR2 YNFKEQ. The length of the CDR3 is 15 residues. Trimming left V 0 bases short and J 5 bases short, with 13 bases between. The CDR3 nucleotides are TGTGCCAGCAGCCAAGATCTGAGGGCGGGGGAGACCCAGTACTTC. Translating gives CASSQDLRAGETQYF.

This clone was seen only a few times. The DNA for the CDR3 is TGCAGCGTTGAAGAAGAGGGCGGGGTGCAGTACTTC. It is translated as CSVEEEGGVQYF. J is TRBJ2-7 and V is TRBV29-1, with D possibly TRBD2 on 6 matching bases. Trimming left V 0 bases short and J 9 bases short, with 12 bases between. The germline gives CDR1 SQVTM, CDR2 ANQGSEA. This CDR3 region has 12 residues.

This clone was counted only a few times. The rearrangement uses TRBV2 and TRBJ1-1; D ambiguous. The CDR3 totals 12 residues. V lost 5 bases and J 2 bases, leaving 6 bases between the germline ends. The germline V gene has CDR1 SNHLY and CDR2 FYNNEI. CDR3 protein: CASSSPNTEAFF. The CDR3 DNA reads TGTGCCAGCAGTTCCCCTAACACTGAAGCTTTCTTT.

The chain carries TRBV5-1 and TRBJ2-1; 10 nucleotides match TRBD2. The CDR3 length is 16 residues. V shed 3 bases and J 4 bases; nucleotides not matched to a gene: 7. Germline values: CDR1 SGHRS, CDR2 YFSETQ. The CDR3 is CASSSLAGDSYNEQFF. In DNA, the CDR3 is TGCGCCAGCAGCTCCCTAGCGGGAGATTCGTACAATGAGCAGTTCTTC.

Only a few counts were recorded for this clone. The chain links TRBV2 to TRBJ1-5, with 7 bases lining up with TRBD1. Germline V CDR1 and CDR2: SNHLY, FYNNEI. This CDR3 is built from 17 residues. V shed 4 bases and J 6 bases; nucleotides not matched to a gene: 15. The CDR3 loop reads CASSGPRQGVSAQPQHF. In DNA, the CDR3 is TGTGCCAGCAGTGGACCCCGACAGGGCGTTTCGGCTCAGCCCCAGCATTTT.

This clone came up a few times. This chain links TRBV23-1 with TRBJ2-7; D ambiguous. TRBV23-1 carries the ORF label, with uncertain function. Trimming removed 2 bases from V and 7 bases from J, with 6 bases in between. The length of the CDR3 is 11 residues. CDR3 loop: CASSQGHEQYF. The CDR3 bases are TGCGCCAGCAGTCAAGGGCATGAGCAGTACTTC.

The V and J genes are TRBV9 and TRBJ1-2; D is uncertain. The V gene lost 5 bases and the J gene lost 6 bases, with 8 bases spanning the gap. Germline CDR1 reads SGDLS; CDR2 reads YYNGEE. The CDR3 has 11 amino acids. This CDR3 reads CASSDSDGYTF. In DNA form, the CDR3 reads TGTGCCAGCAGTGACTCAGATGGCTACACCTTC.

The genes are TRBV9 and TRBJ1-6; TRBD1 agrees at 8 bases. This CDR3 region has 15 residues. Germline V gene sequence: CDR1 SGDLS, CDR2 YYNGEE. V trimming: 4 bases; J trimming: 8 bases; junction bases outside the gene matches: 8. The CDR3 DNA sequence: TGTGCCAGCAGCCTCGGGACAGGCCCTCATTCACCCCTCCACTTT. It yields the protein CASSLGTGPHSPLHF.

This clone has more than one count but fewer than ten. The J gene is TRBJ1-5, the V gene TRBV7-9; the D gene is possibly TRBD1 (6 bases). Germline V gene lookup returns CDR1 SEHNR and CDR2 FQNEAQ (reference sequence). The CDR3 totals 16 residues. Trimming removed 5 bases from V and 0 bases from J, with 14 bases in between. CDR3 sequence: CASSEGQPYSNQPQHF. The CDR3 nucleotides read TGTGCCAGCAGCGAAGGACAGCCGTATAGCAATCAGCCCCAGCATTTT.

With respect to this clone: Other nucleotide sequences from this sample produce the same CDR3. The chain has TRBV29-1 and TRBJ2-1; D uncertain. The germline V and J ends were trimmed by 6 bases and 3 bases, with 3 bases remaining between them. CDR3 length equals 10 residues. CDR1 is SQVTM and CDR2 is ANQGSEA in the germline V gene. The DNA for the CDR3 is TGCAGCGTCAGCTACAATGAGCAGTTCTTC. Its protein is CSVSYNEQFF.

V usage is TRBV9 and J usage is TRBJ1-5, with D maybe TRBD1 (6 bases). V was cut by 0 bases and J by 3 bases, with 7 bases left in between. Germline values: CDR1 SGDLS, CDR2 YYNGEE. This CDR3 is built from 14 residues. Here the CDR3 reads CASSVGQDNQPQHF. In DNA form, the CDR3 reads TGTGCCAGCAGCGTAGGACAGGACAATCAGCCCCAGCATTTT. Full variable domain (remainder filled in from reference TRBV9 and TRBJ1-5): DSGVTQTPKHLITATGQRVTLRCSPRSGDLSVYWYQQSLDQGLQFLIQYYNGEERAKGNILERFSAQQFPDLHSELNLSSLELGDSALYFCASSVGQDNQPQHFGDGTRLSIL.

This chain links TRBV7-3 with TRBJ2-3, with a tentative D call TRBD1 (7 bases). Deletions cut 5 bases from V and 7 bases from J, with 19 bases between. This CDR3 is 15 amino acids long. The germline CDR1 and CDR2 sequences are SGHTA and FQGTGA. The CDR3 spells CASSIQEGAGYTQYF. The CDR3 DNA sequence: TGTGCCAGCAGCATTCAGGAGGGGGCGGGTTATACGCAGTATTTT.

The sample holds a few counts of this clone. The chain is built from TRBV5-1 and TRBJ2-3; D may be TRBD2 (6 bases). This CDR3 region has 16 residues. The germline V and J ends were trimmed by 0 bases and 0 bases, with 11 bases remaining between them. The germline CDR1 and CDR2 sequences are SGHRS and YFSETQ. The chain's CDR3 is CASSLGSSESTDTQYF. CDR3 bases: TGCGCCAGCAGCTTGGGTTCTAGCGAGAGCACAGATACGCAGTATTTT.

The chain combines TRBV5-6 with TRBJ2-4; no firm D call. Germline CDR1 and CDR2: SGHDT and YYEEEE. V shed 4 bases and J shed 0 bases, with 5 bases lying between them. The CDR3 extends over 13 amino acids. DNA of the CDR3: TGTGCCAGCAGCCCGGTAGCCAAAAACATTCAGTACTTC. Amino acid sequence: CASSPVAKNIQYF.

V gene TRBV5-1 combines with J gene TRBJ1-1; no reliable D call. V gave up 0 bases and J gave up 1 base, with 7 bases separating them. CDR3 length: 14 residues. The germline gives CDR1 SGHRS, CDR2 YFSETQ. The CDR3 DNA sequence: TGCGCCAGCAGCTTGGCCAGGTCGAACACTGAAGCTTTCTTT. Translating it yields CASSLARSNTEAFF.